Following are 14 T cell receptor beta chains from one sample sequenced in a study of shared clonotypes between healthy human individuals. Measured with immunoSEQ multiplex PCR; TCRdb has only the in-frame clones, and not every one. The sample consists of about 2 million clones, 85% to 95% of them appearing once. The sample consisted of naive CD4+ T cells sorted from blood. Sample subset: CD45RA+ positively selected. These receptor sequences come from a man between 18 and 29 years old in good health.

This chain links TRBV5-4 with TRBJ2-4; D perhaps matches TRBD1 (7 bases). The CDR3 covers 12 residues. The V end lost 5 bases, the J end lost 9 bases, and 12 bases lay between the germline ends. CDR1 and CDR2 (germline): SGHNT, YYREEE (reference sequence). CDR3 sequence reads: CASRRDSGIQYF. The CDR3 DNA reads TGTGCCAGCAGGCGGGACAGCGGCATTCAGTACTTC. The whole variable domain, filled in from reference TRBV5-4 and TRBJ2-4, reads ETGVTQSPTHLIKTRGQQVTLRCSSQSGHNTVSWYQQALGQGPQFIFQYYREEENGRGNFPPRFSGLQFPNYSSELNVNALELDDSALYLCASRRDSGIQYFGAGTRLSVL.

The gene calls are TRBV5-8 and TRBJ2-6; possible D gene TRBD2, 6 bases. In germline, CDR1 is SGHTS, CDR2 YDEGEE. The CDR3 runs to 15 residues. Trimming removed 6 bases from V and 3 bases from J, with 13 bases in between. The CDR3 reads CASTRGGNGANVLTF. The CDR3 DNA is TGTGCCAGCACCCGTGGGGGGAATGGGGCCAACGTCCTGACTTTC.

This chain uses TRBV7-2 with TRBJ2-7; no clear D. CDR1 and CDR2 (germline): SGHTA, FQGNSA. This CDR3 region has 14 residues. V lost 5 bases, J lost 4 bases, and 15 bases lay in between. The CDR3 reads CASSPRGSFYEQYF. In DNA form, the CDR3 reads TGTGCCAGCAGCCCCCGAGGATCCTTTTACGAGCAGTACTTC.

The chain is built from TRBV14 and TRBJ2-3; D unresolved. This CDR3 region has 18 residues. Trimming took off 3 bases at V and 2 bases at J, with 21 bases between the two ends. The germline CDR1 and CDR2 sequences are SGHDN and FVKESK. The CDR3 bases are TGTGCCAGCAGCCATGTCAATTACTGGGAAAGTCCCACAGATACGCAGTATTTT. Translation: CASSHVNYWESPTDTQYF. The full variable domain, completed using reference TRBV14 and TRBJ2-3, is EAGVTQFPSHSVIEKGQTVTLRCDPISGHDNLYWYRRVMGKEIKFLLHFVKESKQDESGMPNNRFLAERTGGTYSTLKVQPAELEDSGVYFCASSHVNYWESPTDTQYFGPGTRLTVL.

The rearrangement links TRBV27 to TRBJ1-6; D is ambiguous. CDR1 and CDR2 from the germline V gene are MNHEY and SMNVEV (reference sequence). The CDR3 extends over 14 amino acids. Trimming took off 3 bases at V and 7 bases at J, with 10 bases between the two ends. The CDR3 DNA is TGTGCCAGCAGTTTTCCCAGCGCCAATTCACCCCTCCACTTT. Protein: CASSFPSANSPLHF.

This clone was seen once. V and J are TRBV5-4 and TRBJ2-2, with 7 nucleotides matching TRBD1. CDR1 is SGHNT, CDR2 YYREEE, per germline (reference sequence). There are 16 residues in the CDR3. V shed 0 bases, J shed 2 bases, and the junction held 4 bases outside the gene matches. The CDR3 sequence: CASSLEAGGNTGELFF. The CDR3 nucleotides are TGTGCCAGCAGCTTGGAGGCAGGGGGTAACACCGGGGAGCTGTTTTTT.

The chain combines TRBV27 with TRBJ2-7; a weak D match, TRBD2 (5 bases). CDR1 and CDR2 from the germline V gene are MNHEY and SMNVEV (reference sequence). The CDR3 runs to 17 residues. The ends were cut back, 2 bases at V and 0 bases at J, with 17 bases in the middle. This CDR3 is CASSLKSGDPSSYEQYF. The CDR3, as DNA: TGTGCCAGCAGTTTAAAGAGCGGAGATCCTAGCTCCTACGAGCAGTACTTC.

This clone was seen just once. The rearrangement links TRBV9 to TRBJ2-7, with D tentatively TRBD1 or TRBD2 (5 bases each). This CDR3 comprises 13 residues. Germline V gives CDR1 SGDLS, CDR2 YYNGEE. The germline V and J ends were trimmed by 6 bases and 5 bases, with 15 bases remaining between them. In DNA, the CDR3 is TGTGCCAGCAACGGGGCCCCCTCGGACGAGCAGTACTTC. This sequence encodes CASNGAPSDEQYF.

The chain has TRBV5-4 and TRBJ2-2; 7 nucleotides match TRBD2. The CDR3 covers 14 residues. The trim removed 6 bases at V and 4 bases at J, leaving 6 bases unmatched. Germline CDR1 reads SGHNT; CDR2 reads YYREEE (reference sequence). The DNA of the CDR3 is TGTGCCAGCAAACGGGAGGAGGGCACCGGGGAGCTGTTTTTT. Its translation is CASKREEGTGELFF. The full variable domain, with the rest looked up from reference TRBV5-4 and TRBJ2-2, is ETGVTQSPTHLIKTRGQQVTLRCSSQSGHNTVSWYQQALGQGPQFIFQYYREEENGRGNFPPRFSGLQFPNYSSELNVNALELDDSALYLCASKREEGTGELFFGEGSRLTVL.

V usage is TRBV28 and J usage is TRBJ2-2, with a weak D call TRBD2 (6 bases). This CDR3 region has 14 residues. Per the germline V gene, CDR1 is MDHEN and CDR2 is SYDVKM. V lost 10 bases to trimming and J lost 5 bases, with 17 bases between them. Written as DNA, the CDR3 is TGTGCCACCAGGAGGACTATGGGGACCGGGGAGCTGTTTTTT. Translated, it gives CATRRTMGTGELFF.

The rearrangement uses TRBV7-8 and TRBJ2-7, with 11 bases identical to TRBD2. With 5 bases clipped from V and 6 bases from J, the junction kept 3 bases outside the gene matches. There are 13 residues in the CDR3. Germline V gene sequence: CDR1 SGHVS, CDR2 FQNEAQ. The CDR3: CASSHGTSGEQYF. In DNA, the CDR3 is TGTGCCAGCAGCCACGGGACTAGCGGCGAGCAGTACTTC.

This clone was recorded once. The V and J genes are TRBV4-3 and TRBJ2-5; 14 bases are shared with TRBD2. In germline, CDR1 is LGHNA, CDR2 YSLEER. The CDR3 runs 17 residues. After removal of 0 bases from V and 5 bases from J, the junction contained 5 bases not matched to a gene. CDR3 sequence (DNA): TGCGCCAGCAGCCAAGAGGGACTAGCGGGAGCCCCCGAGACCCAGTACTTC. Translated, it gives CASSQEGLAGAPETQYF.

V usage is TRBV6-6 and J usage is TRBJ2-6; unclear D gene. Trimming pared 6 bases from V and 1 base from J, leaving 10 bases between. This CDR3 comprises 15 residues. CDR1 is MNHNY and CDR2 is SVGAGI in the germline V gene (reference sequence). CDR3 sequence reads: CASSRGESGANVLTF. CDR3 DNA sequence: TGTGCCAGCAGCCGTGGGGAATCTGGGGCCAACGTCCTGACTTTC.

On this clone: Distinct nucleotide sequences in the sample also encode this CDR3. The chain is built from TRBV7-2 and TRBJ1-2; tentative D call: TRBD1 (5 bases). Deletions cut 5 bases from V and 4 bases from J, with 8 bases between. This CDR3 spans 12 amino acids. Germline V gene sequence: CDR1 SGHTA, CDR2 FQGNSA. CDR3 in DNA: TGTGCCAGCAGCCTAGACAGCTATGGCTACACCTTC. Translating gives CASSLDSYGYTF. Combining the CDR3 with reference TRBV7-2 and TRBJ1-2 gives the whole variable domain GAGVSQSPSNKVTEKGKDVELRCDPISGHTALYWYRQSLGQGLEFLIYFQGNSAPDKSGLPSDRFSAERTGGSVSTLTIQRTQQEDSAVYLCASSLDSYGYTFGSGTRLTVV.